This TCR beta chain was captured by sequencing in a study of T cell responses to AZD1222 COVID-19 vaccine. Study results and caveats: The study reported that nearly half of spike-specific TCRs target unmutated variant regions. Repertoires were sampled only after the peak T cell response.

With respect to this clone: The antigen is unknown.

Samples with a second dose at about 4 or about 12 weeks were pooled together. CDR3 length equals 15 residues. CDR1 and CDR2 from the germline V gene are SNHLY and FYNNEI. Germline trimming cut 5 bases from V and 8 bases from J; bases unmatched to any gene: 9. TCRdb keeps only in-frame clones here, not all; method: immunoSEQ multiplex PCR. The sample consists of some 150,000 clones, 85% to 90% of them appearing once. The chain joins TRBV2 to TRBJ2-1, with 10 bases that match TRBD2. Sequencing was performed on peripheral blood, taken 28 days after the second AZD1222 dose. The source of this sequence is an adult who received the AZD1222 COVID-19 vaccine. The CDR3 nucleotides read TGTGCCAGCAGTTTGGAGCGGGGGGGCAGATATGAGCAGTTCTTC. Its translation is CASSLERGGRYEQFF.